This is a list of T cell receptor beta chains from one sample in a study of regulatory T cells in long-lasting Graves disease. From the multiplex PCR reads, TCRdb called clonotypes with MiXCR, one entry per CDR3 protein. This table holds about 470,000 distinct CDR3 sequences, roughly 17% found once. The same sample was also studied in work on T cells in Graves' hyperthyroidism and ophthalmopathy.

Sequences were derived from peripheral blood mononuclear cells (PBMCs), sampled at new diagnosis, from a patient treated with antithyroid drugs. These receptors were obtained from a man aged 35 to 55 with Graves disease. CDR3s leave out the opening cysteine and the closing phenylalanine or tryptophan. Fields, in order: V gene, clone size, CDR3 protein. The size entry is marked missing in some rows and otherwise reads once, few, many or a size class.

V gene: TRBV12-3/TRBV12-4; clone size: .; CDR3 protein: ASSLAARKQETQY
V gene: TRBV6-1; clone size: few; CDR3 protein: ASSPSNKAAYEQY
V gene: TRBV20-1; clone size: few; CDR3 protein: SARGGGNSNQPQH
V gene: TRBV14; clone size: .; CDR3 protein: ASSQRQGPTYGYT
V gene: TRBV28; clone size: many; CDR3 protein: ASSLLEGANTGELF
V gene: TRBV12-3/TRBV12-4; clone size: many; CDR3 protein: ASRRTSLKNIQY
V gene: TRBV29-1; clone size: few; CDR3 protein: SVVDSYSNQPQH
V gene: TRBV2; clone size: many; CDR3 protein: ASSELLAGVLYEQY
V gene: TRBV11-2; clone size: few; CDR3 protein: ASTGLAGEVLYEQY
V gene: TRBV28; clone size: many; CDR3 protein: ASSLVGGNTEAF
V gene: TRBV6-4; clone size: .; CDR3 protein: ASSEVYTDTQY
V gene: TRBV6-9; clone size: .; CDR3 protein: ASSYAGANTGELF
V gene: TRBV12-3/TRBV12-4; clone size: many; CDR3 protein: ASSFGLKFQPQH
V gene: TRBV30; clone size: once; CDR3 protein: AWSWAGGTSENEQF
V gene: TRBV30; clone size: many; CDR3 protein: AWKKLVRGQY
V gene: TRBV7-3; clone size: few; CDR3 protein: ASSLIGPSYEQY
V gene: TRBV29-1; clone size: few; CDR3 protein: SVAASGTAGEQY
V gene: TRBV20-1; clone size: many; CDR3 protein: SARQPFGNQPQH
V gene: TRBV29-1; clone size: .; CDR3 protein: SVEGRTRGDTQY
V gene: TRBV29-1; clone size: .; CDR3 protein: SVDGLAPSSYNEQF
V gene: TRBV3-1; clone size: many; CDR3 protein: ASSRGTEAF
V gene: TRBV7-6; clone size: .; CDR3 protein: ASSLWEGLGANVLT
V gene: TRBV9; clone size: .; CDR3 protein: ASSVLAGRTDTQY
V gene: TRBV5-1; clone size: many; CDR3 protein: ASSLWSGNTGELF
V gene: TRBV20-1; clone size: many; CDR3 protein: SAKPPGTANTEAF
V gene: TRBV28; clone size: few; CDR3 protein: ASSQDRGRRGYT
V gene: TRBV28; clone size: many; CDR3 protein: ASSLGQGGKTQY
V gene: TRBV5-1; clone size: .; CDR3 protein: ASSRDPSGNTIY
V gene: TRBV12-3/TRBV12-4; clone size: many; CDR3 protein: ASSLRTPVAKNIQY
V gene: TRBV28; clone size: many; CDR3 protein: ASSFGGLEQY
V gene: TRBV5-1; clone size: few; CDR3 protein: ASSPTSGNYEQY
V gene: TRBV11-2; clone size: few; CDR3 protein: ASSVNPGSDQPQH
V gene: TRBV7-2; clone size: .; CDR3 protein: ASSLRRGRADTQY
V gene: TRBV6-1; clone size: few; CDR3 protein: ATAGNPTGELF
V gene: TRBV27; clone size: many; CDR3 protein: ASSPNRAPVKEQY
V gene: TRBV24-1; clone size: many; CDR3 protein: ATSASTSGRVNEQF
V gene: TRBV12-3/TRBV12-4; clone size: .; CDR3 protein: ASRDRGPSYNEQF
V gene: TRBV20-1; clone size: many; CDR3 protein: SARAIADTQY
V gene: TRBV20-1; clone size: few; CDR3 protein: SARNWRSQYNEQF
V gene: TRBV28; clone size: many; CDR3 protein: ASSLSGGPEDGYT
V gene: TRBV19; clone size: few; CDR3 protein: ASSIGPPRAGTTGELF
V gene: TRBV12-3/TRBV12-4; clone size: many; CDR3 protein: ASSSPGTLTRAANYGYT
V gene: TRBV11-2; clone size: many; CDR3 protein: ASSSLAGRPGEQF
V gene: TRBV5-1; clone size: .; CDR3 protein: ASSLELLAARSYEQY
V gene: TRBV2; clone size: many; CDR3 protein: ASRVLSADEQF
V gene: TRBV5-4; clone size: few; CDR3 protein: ASSLEPGKSSYEQY
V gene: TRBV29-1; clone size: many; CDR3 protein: SVGSYTSSGNTIY
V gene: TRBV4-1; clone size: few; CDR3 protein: ASSQDPGFLGTQY
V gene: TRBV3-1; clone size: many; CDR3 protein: ASSQMGRDNEQF
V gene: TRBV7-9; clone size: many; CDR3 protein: ASSVRGEGTQY
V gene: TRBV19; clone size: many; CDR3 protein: ASRSGAGGHEQF
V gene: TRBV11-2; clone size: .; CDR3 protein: ASSSEGTPLNEQF
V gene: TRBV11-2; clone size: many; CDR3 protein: ASSPLRSANTGELF
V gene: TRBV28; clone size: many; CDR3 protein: ASSYRYHEQF
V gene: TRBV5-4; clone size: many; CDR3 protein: ASSDALAGYNEQF
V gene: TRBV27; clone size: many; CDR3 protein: ASSLSAGVYEQY
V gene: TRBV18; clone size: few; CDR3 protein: ASSAGTGNYEQY
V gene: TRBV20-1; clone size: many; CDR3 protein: SASLSRSSSYEQY
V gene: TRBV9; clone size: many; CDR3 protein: ASSVESYGETQY
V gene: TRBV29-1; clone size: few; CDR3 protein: SVEGASGFSYNEQF